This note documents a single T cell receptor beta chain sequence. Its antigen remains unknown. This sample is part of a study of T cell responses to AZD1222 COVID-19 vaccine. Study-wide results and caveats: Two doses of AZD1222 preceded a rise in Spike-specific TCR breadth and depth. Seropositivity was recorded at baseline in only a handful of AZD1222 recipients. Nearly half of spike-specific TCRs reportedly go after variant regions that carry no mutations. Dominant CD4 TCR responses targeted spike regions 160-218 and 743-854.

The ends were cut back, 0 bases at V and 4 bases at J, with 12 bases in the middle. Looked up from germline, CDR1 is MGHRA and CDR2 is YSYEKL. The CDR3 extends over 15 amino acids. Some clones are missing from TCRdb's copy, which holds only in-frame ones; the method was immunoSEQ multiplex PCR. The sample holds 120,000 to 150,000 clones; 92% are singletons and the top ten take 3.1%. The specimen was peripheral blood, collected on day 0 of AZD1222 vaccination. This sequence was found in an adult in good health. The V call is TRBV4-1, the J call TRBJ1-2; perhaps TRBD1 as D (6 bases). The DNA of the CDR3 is TGCGCCAGCAGCCAAGACAGGGGTGAGAGCTATGGCTACACCTTC. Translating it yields CASSQDRGESYGYTF.